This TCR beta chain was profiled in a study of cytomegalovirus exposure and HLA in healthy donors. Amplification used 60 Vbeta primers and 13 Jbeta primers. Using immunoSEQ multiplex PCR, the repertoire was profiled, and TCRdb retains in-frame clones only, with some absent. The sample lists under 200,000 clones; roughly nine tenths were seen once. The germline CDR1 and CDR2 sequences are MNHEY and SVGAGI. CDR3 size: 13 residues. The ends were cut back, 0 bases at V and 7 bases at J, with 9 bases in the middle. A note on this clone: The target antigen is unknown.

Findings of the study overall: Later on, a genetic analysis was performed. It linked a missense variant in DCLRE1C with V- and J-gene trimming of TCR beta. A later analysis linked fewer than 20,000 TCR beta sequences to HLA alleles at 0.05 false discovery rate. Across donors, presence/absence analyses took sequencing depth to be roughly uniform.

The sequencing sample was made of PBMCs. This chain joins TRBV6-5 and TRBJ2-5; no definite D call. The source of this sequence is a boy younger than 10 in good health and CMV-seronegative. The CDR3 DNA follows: TGTGCCAGCAGTTACTCCATGCTAGGGACCCAGTACTTC. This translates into CASSYSMLGTQYF.